The rows below give T cell receptor beta chains drawn from one sample of a study of cytomegalovirus exposure and HLA in healthy donors. Libraries were prepared by immunoSEQ multiplex PCR; TCRdb keeps only in-frame clonotypes and omits some of them. The sample contains about 160,000 clones, around 83% of which appear only once. Sequences were obtained from PBMCs. The receptors shown here come from a man aged 18 to 29 in good health and CMV-seropositive. Both conserved end residues are part of each CDR3.

CDR3 protein	V gene
CASSFSAGWKETQYF	TRBV7-2
CASRTTGAYEQYF	TRBV5-1
CASSEEASGGGF	TRBV2
CARIRTGNFSNYGYTF	TRBV5-3
CAISESGVGTGIRGTEAFF	TRBV10-3
CATLGTPWINYGYTF	TRBV19
CASSFINRDRGVYEQYF	TRBV11-2
CASSLVFGQGEQYF	TRBV7-2
CASTEQRETQYF	TRBV2
CASSLAAAGELFF	TRBV7-2
CASSLLQVDYGYTF	TRBV7-2